The present T cell receptor beta chain was sequenced within a study of T cell responses to AZD1222 COVID-19 vaccine. Whole-study findings and limits: In the spike-specific TCR repertoire, nearly half reportedly target unmutated variant regions. AZD1222 recipients seropositive at baseline numbered only five to seven. Possibly, clonal diversity was underestimated; donors were largely white British and included more females.

Notes on this clone: Its target is unknown.

J lost 7 bases, V lost 4 bases, and 10 bases had no gene match. Germline CDR1 is SGHVS and CDR2 is FNYEAQ. CDR3 length: 16 amino acids. Clones were read by immunoSEQ multiplex PCR, and TCRdb kept only the in-frame ones, dropping some. The sample includes some 130,000 clones, approximately 90% of them seen just once. The chain has TRBV7-6 and TRBJ2-1; 10 bases agree with TRBD2. The TCR originated in an adult who received the AZD1222 COVID-19 vaccine. Sample: peripheral blood, taken 28 days after the second AZD1222 dose. The CDR3 protein is CASSSTPSGSGNEQFF. The CDR3 DNA follows: TGTGCCAGCAGCTCCACACCTAGCGGGAGTGGAAATGAGCAGTTCTTC.